The 31 T cell receptor beta chains below all came from one sample that was sequenced in a study of human T cells and chemical hapten exposure. The time point was: patch test 1, 2 weeks after DPC sensitization. Treatment specified: therapeutic diphenylcyclopropenone sensitization with weekly scalp DPC. TCRdb reprocessed the RACE reads with MiXCR, giving one entry per CDR3 protein. The profile shows some 79,000 distinct CDR3 sequences, around 7.8% of them singletons. This specimen was whole blood, taken in connection with sensitization to the hapten diphenylcyclopropenone (DPC). All receptors derive from a woman aged 30 to 39 with alopecia areata. Some clones in this sample may be carry-over from other donors' samples.

This clonotype was seen a handful of times. The chain has TRBV5-1 and TRBJ1-5; D is possibly TRBD1 (6 bases). V was trimmed by 5 bases and J by 0 bases, leaving 12 bases between them. The germline gives CDR1 SGHRS, CDR2 YFSETQ. The CDR3 consists of 15 residues. The CDR3, as DNA: TGCGCCAGCAGTCCAGGGGCGGATAGCAATCAGCCCCAGCATTTT. This codes for CASSPGADSNQPQHF.

This clonotype was detected only a few times. The rearrangement joins TRBV6-1 to TRBJ2-3; no firm D call. Germline V gene lookup returns CDR1 MNHNS and CDR2 SASEGT. The CDR3 is 10 residues long. Trimming removed 5 bases at V and 3 bases at J, with 0 bases between. The CDR3 loop reads CASSTDTQYF. The CDR3 DNA follows: TGTGCCAGCAGTACAGATACGCAGTATTTT.

This chain joins TRBV10-3 and TRBJ2-7; D unclear. V dropped 0 bases and J dropped 0 bases, with 6 bases sitting between them. Germline-derived CDR1 and CDR2 are ENHRY and SYGVKD. This CDR3 region has 14 residues. The CDR3: CAISESWDSYEQYF. The DNA for the CDR3 is TGTGCCATCAGTGAGTCGTGGGACTCCTACGAGCAGTACTTC.

The J gene is TRBJ1-3, the V gene TRBV4-1; weak D call: TRBD1 (5 bases). This CDR3 is 14 amino acids long. Trimming took off 0 bases at V and 4 bases at J, with 7 bases between the two ends. Germline loops: CDR1 MGHRA, CDR2 YSYEKL. The CDR3 coding sequence is TGCGCCAGCAGCCAAGAGGGGGACGGAAACACCATATATTTT. This encodes CASSQEGDGNTIYF.

Many counts were recorded for this clonotype. The genes are TRBV9 and TRBJ1-6, with no clear D. Looked up from germline, CDR1 is SGDLS and CDR2 is YYNGEE. CDR3 length equals 13 residues. Trimming took 0 bases from V and 9 from J, leaving 7 bases between them. The CDR3 DNA reads as TGTGCCAGCAGCGTAGCTGCAGGTTCACCCCTCCACTTT. Translation: CASSVAAGSPLHF.

This clonotype has a count of ten or more. V gene TRBV5-1 combines with J gene TRBJ2-3; 9 bases are a match to TRBD2. The CDR3 is made up of 15 amino acids. Looked up from germline, CDR1 is SGHRS and CDR2 is YFSETQ. V lost 1 base, J lost 4 bases, and 4 bases stayed unmatched. The CDR3 is CASSLSLAGSDTQYF. CDR3 DNA: TGCGCCAGCAGCTTGTCCCTAGCGGGGTCAGATACGCAGTATTTT.

The chain has TRBV27 and TRBJ1-5, with a possible D match to TRBD1 (6 bases). The V end was cut by 2 bases, the J end by 3 bases, with 8 bases between. The CDR3 is 14 amino acids. Per germline, CDR1 MNHEY and CDR2 SMNVEV (reference sequence). CDR3 residues: CASSLTGPNQPQHF. CDR3 sequence (DNA): TGTGCCAGCAGTTTAACAGGGCCCAATCAGCCCCAGCATTTT.

This clonotype was detected a few times. This sequence joins TRBV18 and TRBJ1-1; possibly TRBD1 for D (5 bases). The CDR3 length is 13 residues. V dropped 4 bases and J dropped 5 bases, with 11 bases sitting between them. Germline V gives CDR1 KGHSH, CDR2 LQKENI. The CDR3 nucleotides read TGTGCCAGCTCACGAATAAAGGGGACTGAAGCTTTCTTT. Its translation is CASSRIKGTEAFF.

This sequence joins TRBV5-4 and TRBJ2-3; D may be TRBD1 (6 bases). The CDR3 loop spans 13 amino acids. The germline gives CDR1 SGHNT, CDR2 YYREEE (reference sequence). V lost 4 bases and J 9 bases, leaving 15 bases between the germline ends. The CDR3 DNA reads as TGTGCCAGCAGCCTGGGGGCCAGGAACACGCAGTATTTT. Residues: CASSLGARNTQYF.

This clonotype has a count of ten or more. The chain couples TRBV2 to TRBJ2-4; D is possibly TRBD1 (7 bases). The V end lost 7 bases, the J end lost 6 bases, and 16 bases lay between the germline ends. CDR3 size: 14 residues. Germline V gene sequence: CDR1 SNHLY, CDR2 FYNNEI. The CDR3 sequence is CASTGGTFGNIQYF. Written as DNA, the CDR3 is TGTGCCAGCACAGGGGGGACATTCGGAAACATTCAGTACTTC.

This clonotype was seen ten or more times. The V gene is TRBV3-1, the J gene TRBJ2-5; D is ambiguous. This CDR3 has 13 amino acids. The germline V and J ends were trimmed by 2 bases and 9 bases, with 13 bases remaining between them. Germline assignment: CDR1 LGHDT and CDR2 YNNKEL (reference sequence). CDR3 in amino acids: CASSQQTSSSQYF. CDR3 DNA: TGTGCCAGCAGCCAACAGACTTCTAGTTCCCAGTACTTC.

This chain uses TRBV12-3 or TRBV12-4 with TRBJ2-1, with 7 bases aligning to TRBD2. V was pared by 1 base and J by 5 bases, with 5 bases of the junction left unmatched. This CDR3 has 15 residues. CDR3 in amino acids: CASSLGSGVNNEQFF. In nucleotides, the CDR3 is TGTGCCAGCAGTTTAGGAAGCGGGGTCAACAATGAGCAGTTCTTC.

This clonotype was seen many times. The chain has TRBV24-1 and TRBJ2-3, with TRBD2 matching over 11 bases. With V trimmed by 5 bases and J by 3 bases, 3 bases remained unmatched. Germline loops: CDR1 KGHDR, CDR2 SFDVKD. The CDR3 runs 15 residues. The CDR3 region is CATSVGTSGTDTQYF. CDR3 DNA: TGTGCCACCAGTGTTGGGACTAGCGGTACAGATACGCAGTATTTT.

Only a few counts were recorded for this clonotype. The chain couples TRBV18 to TRBJ1-1; D might be TRBD1 (6 bases). CDR3 length: 17 residues. V lost 1 base and J lost 7, with 22 bases in between. Per germline, CDR1 KGHSH and CDR2 LQKENI. CDR3 nucleotide sequence: TGTGCCAGCTCACCACGGCCGGGGGCGGCTGGTAGGGATGAAGCTTTCTTT. This translates into CASSPRPGAAGRDEAFF.

In its sample, this clonotype was seen many times. The chain couples TRBV12-3 or TRBV12-4 to TRBJ1-1, with D uncertain. V lost 8 bases and J 9 bases, leaving 10 bases between the germline ends. This CDR3 has 10 amino acids. CDR3 protein: CASGSEKAFF. The CDR3 DNA sequence: TGTGCCAGCGGATCGGAGAAAGCTTTCTTT.

The chain combines TRBV4-1 with TRBJ1-1; D is ambiguous. Germline assignment: CDR1 MGHRA and CDR2 YSYEKL. V was trimmed by 0 bases and J by 3 bases, leaving 11 bases between them. CDR3 length equals 15 residues. The CDR3 coding sequence is TGCGCCAGCAGCCAAGATCGTTACGGGTACACTGAAGCTTTCTTT. This codes for CASSQDRYGYTEAFF.

As to this clonotype: One end of the junction is discordant with germline, which a read error may explain. CDR3 region: CASSSSIYGYIF. The DNA for the CDR3 is TGTGCCAGCAGCTCCTCTATCTATGGCTACATCTTC. The chain carries TRBV7-2 and TRBJ1-2; D uncertain. This CDR3 has 12 amino acids. Germline V gene lookup returns CDR1 SGHTA and CDR2 FQGNSA.

This clonotype was counted between two and nine times. The V call is TRBV2, the J call TRBJ1-1; D possibly corresponds to TRBD1 (6 bases). This CDR3 has 15 amino acids. V gave up 4 bases and J gave up 1 base, with 13 bases separating them. Per the germline V gene, CDR1 is SNHLY and CDR2 is FYNNEI. Here the CDR3 reads CASSASGAGNTEAFF. DNA for the CDR3: TGTGCCAGCAGTGCATCAGGGGCGGGGAACACTGAAGCTTTCTTT. Using reference TRBV2 and TRBJ1-1 for the parts outside the CDR3, the full variable domain is EPEVTQTPSHQVTQMGQEVILRCVPISNHLYFYWYRQILGQKVEFLVSFYNNEISEKSEIFDDQFSVERPDGSNFTLKIRSTKLEDSAMYFCASSASGAGNTEAFFGQGTRLTVV.

The chain uses TRBV12-3 or TRBV12-4 and TRBJ1-1, with D possibly TRBD1 on 5 matching bases. V shed 6 bases and J shed 0 bases, with 11 bases lying between them. The CDR3 is 14 residues long. The CDR3 DNA reads TGTGCCAGCAGGGTGACAGACATGAACACTGAAGCTTTCTTT. Translation gives CASRVTDMNTEAFF.

This chain joins TRBV20-1 and TRBJ1-2, with TRBD1 matching 11 bases. The CDR3 loop spans 13 amino acids. Germline V gives CDR1 DFQATT, CDR2 SNEGSKA (reference sequence). Losses at the gene ends were 6 bases for V and 6 bases for J; bases not matched to a gene: 6. The CDR3 loop is CSAWTGGGNGYTF. The CDR3 DNA is TGCAGTGCGTGGACAGGGGGCGGTAATGGCTACACCTTC.

The sample holds many counts of this clonotype. The chain joins TRBV2 to TRBJ2-1; 9 positions agree with TRBD2. The J segment lost 3 bases and the V segment lost 1 base, leaving 10 bases of the junction unmatched. CDR3 length equals 18 residues. The germline V gene has CDR1 SNHLY and CDR2 FYNNEI. The CDR3 nucleotides read TGTGCCAGCAGTGAAGGGGCGGGGGGGGCGGTGATCTACAATGAGCAGTTCTTC. Amino acids: CASSEGAGGAVIYNEQFF. Full variable domain (outside the CDR3, taken from reference TRBV2 and TRBJ2-1): EPEVTQTPSHQVTQMGQEVILRCVPISNHLYFYWYRQILGQKVEFLVSFYNNEISEKSEIFDDQFSVERPDGSNFTLKIRSTKLEDSAMYFCASSEGAGGAVIYNEQFFGPGTRLTVL.

In regard to this clonotype: At one of its ends the junction is not consistent with the germline gene, which may arise from a read error. The rearrangement links TRBV10-1 to TRBJ1-1; D gene uncertain. The CDR3 totals 13 residues. CDR1 is WNHNN and CDR2 is SYGVQD in the germline V gene (reference sequence). CDR3 amino acids: CASSESRWAHRVF. DNA for the CDR3: TGCGCCAGCAGTGAGTCGAGGTGGGCCCATCGGGTCTTT.

The sample holds many counts of this clonotype. The rearrangement uses TRBV7-2 and TRBJ1-3; TRBD1 agrees at 9 bases. There are 18 residues in the CDR3. CDR1 is SGHTA and CDR2 is FQGNSA in the germline V gene. Unmatched junction bases numbered 7, after V lost 1 base and J lost 0 bases. CDR3 bases: TGTGCCAGCAGCTTAGACGGGACAGGGTACTACTCTGGAAACACCATATATTTT. Its translation: CASSLDGTGYYSGNTIYF.

The sample holds many counts of this clonotype. The chain links TRBV29-1 to TRBJ1-1; D is possibly TRBD1 (6 bases). There are 15 residues in the CDR3. Trimming removed 7 bases from V and 1 base from J, with 19 bases in between. The germline V gene encodes CDR1 SQVTM and CDR2 ANQGSEA. CDR3 DNA: TGCAGCGGTAAGGATGAGGGGGGCGAGAACACTGAAGCTTTCTTT. Its translation: CSGKDEGGENTEAFF.

This clonotype showed up many times. The genes are TRBV2 and TRBJ2-1; 7 positions agree with TRBD2. V lost 7 bases, J lost 7 bases, and 16 bases stayed unmatched. The CDR3 totals 16 residues. Germline CDR1 is SNHLY and CDR2 is FYNNEI. The chain's CDR3 is CASNGGGTTFGNEQFF. The CDR3 nucleotides read TGTGCCAGCAATGGCGGGGGAACGACATTTGGTAATGAGCAGTTCTTC.

Many counts were recorded for this clonotype. This chain connects TRBV11-2 to TRBJ2-5, with 8 bases that match TRBD1. The ends lost 4 bases at V and 6 bases at J; junction bases unmatched: 10. The CDR3 covers 15 residues. From germline, CDR1 is SGHAT and CDR2 FQNNGV. DNA of the CDR3: TGTGCCAGCAGCTCGACCAGGGGGCGCGTCCAGACCCAGTACTTC. It specifies CASSSTRGRVQTQYF.

The V gene is TRBV7-2, the J gene TRBJ2-5, with TRBD2 as a possible D gene (6 bases). The CDR3 runs to 14 residues. Between the trimmed V and J ends, which lost 3 bases and 4 bases, there was a span of 12 bases. In germline, CDR1 is SGHTA, CDR2 FQGNSA. DNA of the CDR3: TGTGCCAGCAGCTTGCCAGCGGGTATAGAGACCCAGTACTTC. It encodes CASSLPAGIETQYF.

This clonotype was picked up many times. The genes are TRBV7-2 and TRBJ1-4, with unresolved D. Germline values: CDR1 SGHTA, CDR2 FQGNSA. Trimming removed 1 base from V and 5 bases from J, with 8 bases in between. This CDR3 is built from 14 residues. The CDR3 region is CASSLGTENEKLFF. The CDR3 DNA sequence: TGTGCCAGCAGCTTAGGGACGGAGAATGAAAAACTGTTTTTT.

The table lists this clonotype with a few counts. The V call is TRBV12-3 or TRBV12-4, the J call TRBJ1-5; no clear D gene. The CDR3 totals 13 residues. V lost 5 bases and J 5 bases, leaving 10 bases between the germline ends. CDR3 region: CASSLDIHQPQHF. For the CDR3, the DNA is TGTGCCAGCAGTCTCGACATTCATCAGCCCCAGCATTTT.

In its sample, this clonotype was seen many times. The CDR3 sequence is CASSYSGDDSYEQYF. DNA of the CDR3: TGTGCCAGCAGTTACTCGGGGGACGACTCCTACGAGCAGTACTTC. The genes are TRBV6-5 and TRBJ2-7; the D call may be TRBD1 or TRBD2 (5 bases each). This CDR3 has 15 residues. V was trimmed by 0 bases and J by 0 bases, leaving 9 bases between them. Germline CDR1 is MNHEY and CDR2 is SVGAGI.

This sequence joins TRBV5-1 and TRBJ1-1; 7 bases agree with TRBD1. V trimming: 4 bases; J trimming: 6 bases; junction bases outside the gene matches: 9. This CDR3 has 14 amino acids. Germline CDR1 SGHRS, CDR2 YFSETQ. In DNA form, the CDR3 reads TGCGCCAGCAGCGCGTTAACCCAGGGGGCTGAAGCTTTCTTT. Its translation is CASSALTQGAEAFF.